These 32 T cell receptor beta chains were sequenced from one sample in a study of OX40 agonist ivuxolimab in advanced cancers. This table comes from immunoSEQ multiplex PCR, and its TCRdb copy is limited to in-frame clones, with some not included. In the table there are more than 55,000 clones, approximately 87% of which are singletons. The sample was CD4+ or CD8+ T cells sorted from blood, taken in a trial of the OX40 agonist ivuxolimab. These receptors all come from an adult with an advanced solid tumor such as melanoma, head and neck, liver or kidney cancer.

The chain joins TRBV28 to TRBJ1-1; D not resolved. The V and J ends lost 4 bases and 1 base respectively, with 13 bases between them. Germline V gene lookup returns CDR1 MDHEN and CDR2 SYDVKM. The CDR3 totals 15 residues. The CDR3 region has the DNA TGTGCCAGCAGTTCCCCCGACGCAAAGAACACTGAAGCTTTCTTT. Protein product: CASSSPDAKNTEAFF.

This rearrangement joins TRBV19 to TRBJ1-4; D may be TRBD1 (6 bases). There are 15 residues in the CDR3. In germline, CDR1 is LNHDA, CDR2 SQIVND (reference sequence). V lost 3 bases and J lost 7, with 15 bases in between. The CDR3 here is CASSMFSGVGEKLFF. The CDR3 coding sequence is TGTGCCAGTAGTATGTTCTCAGGGGTTGGTGAAAAACTGTTTTTT.

The V and J genes are TRBV9 and TRBJ1-4; 7 bases fit TRBD1. The germline V gene encodes CDR1 SGDLS and CDR2 YYNGEE. This CDR3 region has 15 residues. The junction had 10 bases not matched to a gene; V was cut back by 4 bases and J by 7 bases. DNA of the CDR3: TGTGCCAGCAGCCCGACTCAGGGGGAAGGTGAAAAACTGTTTTTT. It is translated as CASSPTQGEGEKLFF.

CDR3 region: CASSWKQGARQSGANVLTF. The CDR3 DNA sequence: TGTGCCAGCAGCTGGAAACAGGGAGCACGACAATCTGGGGCCAACGTCCTGACTTTC. This chain uses TRBV5-8 with TRBJ2-6; TRBD1 might be the D (6 bases). The CDR3 runs 19 residues. In germline, CDR1 is SGHTS, CDR2 YDEGEE. The V end was cut by 3 bases, the J end by 1 base, with 20 bases between.

The chain uses TRBV9 and TRBJ2-3, with D tentatively TRBD2 (6 bases). Trimming shortened V by 4 bases and J by 4 bases, and 16 bases separated the two germline ends. The CDR3 loop spans 15 amino acids. The germline V gene encodes CDR1 SGDLS and CDR2 YYNGEE. The CDR3 sequence is CASSPRDWGADTQYF. The CDR3 DNA follows: TGTGCCAGCAGCCCCCGGGACTGGGGTGCAGATACGCAGTATTTT.

The genes are TRBV21-1 and TRBJ2-3; TRBD1 was called by the table and not checked on the DNA. TRBV21-1 is listed as a pseudogene. The CDR3 has 16 amino acids. DNA of the CDR3: TGTGTCAGCAGCACCCTGTTGGACAGGGCCACAGATACGCAGTATTTT. The encoded protein is CVSSTLLDRATDTQYF.

The rearrangement joins TRBV5-8 to TRBJ2-5; D gene unclear. Trimming shortened V by 4 bases and J by 2 bases, and 12 bases separated the two germline ends. Per the germline V gene, CDR1 is SGHTS and CDR2 is YDEGEE. CDR3 size: 14 residues. CDR3 in amino acids: CASSAGPYQETQYF. CDR3 in DNA: TGTGCCAGCAGCGCAGGTCCATATCAAGAGACCCAGTACTTC.

The chain joins TRBV5-8 to TRBJ1-4; TRBD1 agrees at 7 bases. The CDR3 consists of 14 residues. Germline V gene sequence: CDR1 SGHTS, CDR2 YDEGEE. V shed 4 bases and J 2 bases; nucleotides not matched to a gene: 2. CDR3 protein: CASSHRGTNEKLFF. CDR3 DNA sequence: TGTGCCAGCAGCCACAGGGGTACTAATGAAAAACTGTTTTTT. Looking up the rest from reference TRBV5-8 and TRBJ1-4 gives the full variable domain: EAGVTQSPTHLIKTRGQQATLRCSPISGHTSVYWYQQALGLGLQFLLWYDEGEERNRGNFPPRFSGRQFPNYSSELNVNALELEDSALYLCASSHRGTNEKLFFGSGTQLSVL.

This clone has only one observation. The CDR3 is CASGSTGGAEAFF. CDR3 nucleotide sequence: TGTGCCAGCGGCTCGACAGGCGGTGCTGAAGCTTTCTTT. The genes are TRBV28 and TRBJ1-1, with D maybe TRBD1 (6 bases). The length of the CDR3 is 13 residues. V was trimmed by 8 bases and J by 6 bases, leaving 16 bases between them. Germline CDR1 is MDHEN and CDR2 is SYDVKM.

The rearrangement uses TRBV15 and TRBJ2-5, with D possibly TRBD1 on 5 matching bases. The end of the DNA is better explained by TRBJ2-7, so the J call may be wrong. Germline assignment: CDR1 LNHNV and CDR2 YYDKDF (reference sequence). The CDR3 totals 13 residues. DNA of the CDR3: TGTGCCACCAGCAGAAGGGGTTCCTACGAGCAGTACTTC. It codes for CATSRRGSYEQYF.

This clone showed up just once. The DNA for the CDR3 is TGTGCCAGCAGCTCCTCTAGCAATGAGCAGTTCTTC. Translation gives CASSSSSNEQFF. The rearrangement joins TRBV7-9 to TRBJ2-1; D is unclear. Trimming left V 4 bases short and J 6 bases short, with 7 bases between. The CDR3 spans 12 residues. Germline V gene lookup returns CDR1 SEHNR and CDR2 FQNEAQ (reference sequence).

This clone appeared once. The rearrangement joins TRBV5-1 to TRBJ2-3, with TRBD2 matching 9 bases. The CDR3 sequence is 16 residues long. Germline loops: CDR1 SGHRS, CDR2 YFSETQ. The ends lost 2 bases at V and 4 bases at J; junction bases unmatched: 8. The CDR3: CASSFGRGGGSDTQYF. The CDR3 coding sequence is TGCGCCAGCAGCTTTGGGCGGGGGGGCGGATCAGATACGCAGTATTTT.

The V call is TRBV2, the J call TRBJ1-5; the D gene is possibly TRBD1 (5 bases). Trimming cost V 5 bases and J 4 bases, with 15 bases left between them. Germline CDR1 SNHLY, CDR2 FYNNEI. This CDR3 spans 15 amino acids. CDR3 loop: CASSREGRVNQPQHF. The CDR3, as DNA: TGTGCCAGCAGTAGGGAAGGCAGGGTGAATCAGCCCCAGCATTTT.

The chain is built from TRBV7-9 and TRBJ1-1; D is ambiguous. The CDR3 runs to 15 residues. CDR1 is SEHNR and CDR2 is FQNEAQ in the germline V gene (reference sequence). V was pared by 3 bases and J by 0 bases, with 11 bases between. CDR3 sequence (DNA): TGTGCCAGCAGCTTTGGCAGCCCTATGAACACTGAAGCTTTCTTT. It yields the protein CASSFGSPMNTEAFF. The full variable domain, with the rest looked up from reference TRBV7-9 and TRBJ1-1, is DTGVSQNPRHKITKRGQNVTFRCDPISEHNRLYWYRQTLGQGPEFLTYFQNEAQLEKSRLLSDRFSAERPKGSFSTLEIQRTEQGDSAMYLCASSFGSPMNTEAFFGQGTRLTVV.

The chain recombines TRBV25-1 with TRBJ2-7; TRBD2 matches at 11 bases. After removal of 6 bases from V and 3 bases from J, the junction contained 7 bases not matched to a gene. Looked up from germline, CDR1 is MGHDK and CDR2 is SYGVNS. The CDR3 covers 15 residues. CDR3: CASRTFLAGGYEQYF. The CDR3 DNA reads as TGTGCCAGCAGGACATTTCTAGCGGGAGGCTACGAGCAGTACTTC.

The gene calls are TRBV19 and TRBJ2-5, with 8 bases aligning to TRBD1. From germline, CDR1 is LNHDA and CDR2 SQIVND (reference sequence). With 9 bases clipped from V and 6 bases from J, the junction kept 9 bases outside the gene matches. The CDR3 runs to 13 residues. CDR3 amino acids: CASRDRGAKTQYF. In nucleotides, the CDR3 is TGTGCCAGCCGAGACAGGGGTGCGAAGACCCAGTACTTC.

V is TRBV5-1 and J is TRBJ2-7; TRBD1 is a possible D gene (6 bases). The germline V and J ends were trimmed by 3 bases and 2 bases, with 15 bases remaining between them. The CDR3 is 15 amino acids. In germline, CDR1 is SGHRS, CDR2 YFSETQ. CDR3 nucleotides: TGCGCCAGCAGCTCCCCAGGACAGTCTACCTACGAGCAGTACTTC. This gives the protein CASSSPGQSTYEQYF.

V gene TRBV7-9 combines with J gene TRBJ2-2; the match to TRBD1 covers 7 bases. After removal of 5 bases from V and 0 bases from J, the junction contained 6 bases not matched to a gene. Germline V CDR1 and CDR2: SEHNR, FQNEAQ (reference sequence). The CDR3 loop spans 16 amino acids. CDR3 loop: CASSQRTGANTGELFF. The CDR3 nucleotides are TGTGCCAGCAGCCAACGGACAGGAGCGAACACCGGGGAGCTGTTTTTT. Using reference TRBV7-9 and TRBJ2-2 for the parts outside the CDR3, the full variable domain is DTGVSQNPRHKITKRGQNVTFRCDPISEHNRLYWYRQTLGQGPEFLTYFQNEAQLEKSRLLSDRFSAERPKGSFSTLEIQRTEQGDSAMYLCASSQRTGANTGELFFGEGSRLTVL.

This chain joins TRBV30 and TRBJ2-7; 9 bases agree with TRBD1. This CDR3 is 12 amino acids long. Looked up from germline, CDR1 is GTSNPN and CDR2 is SVGIG (reference sequence). Germline trimming cut 5 bases from V and 5 bases from J; bases unmatched to any gene: 4. CDR3 bases: TGTGCCTGGGCCGGGACAGGGAACGAGCAGTACTTC. Translation: CAWAGTGNEQYF.

The rearrangement uses TRBV5-1 and TRBJ1-3, with 8 positions matching TRBD1. Unmatched junction bases numbered 8, after V lost 2 bases and J lost 4 bases. This CDR3 is 16 amino acids long. CDR1 is SGHRS and CDR2 is YFSETQ in the germline V gene. The CDR3 sequence is CASSLTGTGIGNTIYF. CDR3 sequence (DNA): TGCGCCAGCAGCTTAACCGGGACAGGAATCGGAAACACCATATATTTT.

This rearrangement joins TRBV7-2 to TRBJ2-4; 7 nucleotides align to TRBD2. The CDR3 is 16 amino acids. The trim removed 3 bases at V and 4 bases at J, leaving 9 bases unmatched. Germline CDR1 is SGHTA and CDR2 is FQGNSA. The CDR3 nucleotides are TGTGCCAGCAGCTTCGGCGTCGGGGGACTAAAAAACATTCAGTACTTC. It codes for CASSFGVGGLKNIQYF.

The rearrangement joins TRBV2 to TRBJ1-1; D possibly corresponds to TRBD1 (6 bases). The CDR3 contains 15 residues. Per the germline V gene, CDR1 is SNHLY and CDR2 is FYNNEI. V lost 1 base and J 3 bases, leaving 12 bases between the germline ends. CDR3 region: CASSEEGRGYTEAFF. CDR3 nucleotide sequence: TGTGCCAGCAGTGAAGAAGGCAGGGGTTACACTGAAGCTTTCTTT.

The chain has TRBV2 and TRBJ2-7; a weak D match, TRBD1 (5 bases). The V end lost 11 bases, the J end lost 2 bases, and 16 bases lay between the germline ends. The CDR3 consists of 13 residues. Germline V gives CDR1 SNHLY, CDR2 FYNNEI. The CDR3 nucleotides read TGTGCCGGCCAAGGGGCTTTAACCTACGAGCAGTACTTC. Translating it yields CAGQGALTYEQYF.

The rearrangement joins TRBV9 to TRBJ2-5; 8 positions agree with TRBD2. CDR1 is SGDLS, CDR2 YYNGEE, per germline. This CDR3 is built from 17 residues. After removal of 0 bases from V and 1 base from J, the junction contained 8 bases not matched to a gene. CDR3 residues: CASSVGPTGGIQETQYF. The CDR3 nucleotides are TGTGCCAGCAGCGTAGGGCCAACGGGGGGGATCCAAGAGACCCAGTACTTC.

CDR3 coding DNA: TGTGCCAGCAGTGAGGGCCGCCCCCTCACAGATACGCAGTATTTT. Translation gives CASSEGRPLTDTQYF. The rearrangement links TRBV2 to TRBJ2-3; D is undetermined. V lost 3 bases and J lost 2, with 12 bases in between. The length of the CDR3 is 15 residues. Germline V lookup: CDR1 SNHLY, CDR2 FYNNEI.

V and J are TRBV6-5 and TRBJ1-6; maybe TRBD1 (6 bases). V dropped 4 bases and J dropped 5 bases, with 12 bases sitting between them. CDR1 is MNHEY, CDR2 SVGAGI, per germline. The CDR3 totals 15 residues. The CDR3 bases are TGTGCCAGCAGTTCGGGCAGGGGTAATAATTCACCCCTCCACTTT. Residues: CASSSGRGNNSPLHF.

The rearrangement links TRBV10-1 to TRBJ2-2; 8 bases are shared with TRBD2. The CDR3 totals 15 residues. Trimming removed 5 bases from V and 1 base from J; junction bases left unmatched: 3. Germline CDR1 reads WNHNN; CDR2 reads SYGVQD (reference sequence). The CDR3 is CASSIAGWNTGELFF. The CDR3 nucleotides are TGCGCCAGCAGTATAGCGGGGTGGAACACCGGGGAGCTGTTTTTT.

The chain uses TRBV4-3 and TRBJ1-2; D is ambiguous. Germline V gene sequence: CDR1 LGHNA, CDR2 YSLEER. The CDR3 covers 14 residues. V was trimmed by 1 base and J by 13 bases, leaving 19 bases between them. The CDR3 DNA is TGCGCCAGCAGCCAAGTTGGTATTCAGGTTCCTCCCACCTTC. Amino acid sequence: CASSQVGIQVPPTF.

The chain is built from TRBV11-2 and TRBJ2-5; TRBD1 might be the D (6 bases). Germline CDR1 reads SGHAT; CDR2 reads FQNNGV. The CDR3 spans 16 residues. With 0 bases removed from V and 0 bases from J, the gap between germline ends came to 11 bases. In DNA, the CDR3 is TGTGCCAGCAGCTTAGAGAACAGGGTGTACCAAGAGACCCAGTACTTC. This encodes CASSLENRVYQETQYF.

The chain joins TRBV19 to TRBJ2-5; no definite D call. From germline, CDR1 is LNHDA and CDR2 SQIVND (reference sequence). The V gene lost 0 bases and the J gene lost 3 bases, with 5 bases spanning the gap. The CDR3 contains 13 residues. The CDR3 spells CASSIDTEETQYF. The CDR3 coding sequence is TGTGCCAGTAGTATAGATACGGAAGAGACCCAGTACTTC.

V is TRBV27 and J is TRBJ1-5, with D possibly being TRBD1 (5 bases). The germline CDR1 and CDR2 sequences are MNHEY and SMNVEV (reference sequence). This CDR3 has 11 amino acids. Trimming pared 8 bases from V and 8 bases from J, leaving 10 bases between. The CDR3: CASGRGEPQHF. As DNA, the CDR3 is TGTGCCAGCGGGAGGGGAGAGCCCCAGCATTTT.

V and J are TRBV5-4 and TRBJ1-1; tentatively, D is TRBD1 (5 bases). The CDR3 extends over 17 amino acids. Germline V gives CDR1 SGHNT, CDR2 YYREEE (reference sequence). Trimming removed 1 base from V and 1 base from J, with 17 bases in between. CDR3 region: CASSLNSHRWGNTEAFF. The DNA of the CDR3 is TGTGCCAGCAGCTTGAATTCCCACAGGTGGGGGAACACTGAAGCTTTCTTT.